The count of the clone carrying this TCR beta chain is one. V was trimmed by 2 bases and J by 1 base, leaving 13 bases between them. CDR1 and CDR2 (germline): MNHEY, SVGAGI. The CDR3 sequence is 16 residues long. The source of the sample is a study of blood T cell repertoires in COVID-19. Turning to the study itself: From T cells, B-cell-depleted T cells, or PBMCs came the material, which was cDNA or gDNA.

Method: immunoSEQ multiplex PCR; TCRdb's copy keeps in-frame clones and lacks some. In the table there are 90,000 to 150,000 clones, roughly four fifths of which are singletons. The chain employs TRBV6-5 and TRBJ2-3; a possible D gene is TRBD2 (5 bases). Sample: peripheral blood. The sequence was obtained from a middle-aged man with acute or convalescent COVID-19. CDR3 nucleotide sequence: TGTGCCAGCAGTTACGCGGTCGGTAGCGGCACAGATACGCAGTATTTT. It translates to CASSYAVGSGTDTQYF.